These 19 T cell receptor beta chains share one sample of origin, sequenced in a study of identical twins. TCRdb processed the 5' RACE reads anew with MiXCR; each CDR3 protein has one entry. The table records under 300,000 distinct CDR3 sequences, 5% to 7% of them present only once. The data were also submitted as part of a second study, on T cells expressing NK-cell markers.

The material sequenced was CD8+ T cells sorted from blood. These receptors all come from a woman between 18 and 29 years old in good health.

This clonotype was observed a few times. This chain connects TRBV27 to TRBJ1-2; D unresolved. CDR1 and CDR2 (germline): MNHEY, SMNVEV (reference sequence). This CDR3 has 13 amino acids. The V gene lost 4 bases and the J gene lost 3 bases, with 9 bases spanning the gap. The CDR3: CASSSANDYGYTF. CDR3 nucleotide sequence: TGTGCCAGCAGTTCTGCGAACGACTATGGCTACACCTTC.

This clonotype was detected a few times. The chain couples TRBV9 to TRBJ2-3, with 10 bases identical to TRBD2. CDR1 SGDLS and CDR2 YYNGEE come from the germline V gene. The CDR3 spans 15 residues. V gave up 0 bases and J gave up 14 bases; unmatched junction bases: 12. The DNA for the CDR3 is TGTGCCAGCAGCGTAGGTCTAGCGGGGGCGCAAGGCTTGTATTTT. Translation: CASSVGLAGAQGLYF.

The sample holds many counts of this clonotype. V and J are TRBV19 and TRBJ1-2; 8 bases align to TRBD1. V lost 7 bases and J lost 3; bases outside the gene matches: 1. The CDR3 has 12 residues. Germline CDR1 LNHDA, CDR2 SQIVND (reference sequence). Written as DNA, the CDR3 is TGTGCCAGTACAGGGGGCGACTATGGCTACACCTTC. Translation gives CASTGGDYGYTF.

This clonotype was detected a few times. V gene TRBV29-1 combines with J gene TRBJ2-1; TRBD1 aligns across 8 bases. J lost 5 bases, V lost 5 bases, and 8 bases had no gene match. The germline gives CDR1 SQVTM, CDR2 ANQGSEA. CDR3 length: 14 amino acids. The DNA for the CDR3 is TGCAGCGTTAGCGGCAGGGGGCGAAACAATGAGCAGTTCTTC. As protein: CSVSGRGRNNEQFF.

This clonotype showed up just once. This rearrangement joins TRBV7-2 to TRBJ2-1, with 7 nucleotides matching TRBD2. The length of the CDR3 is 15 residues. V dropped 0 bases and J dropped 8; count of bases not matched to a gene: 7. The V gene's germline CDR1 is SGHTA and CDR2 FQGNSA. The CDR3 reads CASSLAGGNWDEQFF. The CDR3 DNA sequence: TGTGCCAGCAGCTTAGCGGGGGGGAACTGGGATGAGCAGTTCTTC.

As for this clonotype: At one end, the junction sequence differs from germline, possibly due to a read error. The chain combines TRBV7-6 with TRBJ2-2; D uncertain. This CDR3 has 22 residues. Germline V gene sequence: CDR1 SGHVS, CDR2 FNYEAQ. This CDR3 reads CASSSQLHLPWRPYTNTGELFF. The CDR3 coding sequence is TGTGCTAGCAGCTCGCAGCTCCATCTCCCCTGGCGTCCTTATACGAACACCGGGGAGCTGTTTTTT. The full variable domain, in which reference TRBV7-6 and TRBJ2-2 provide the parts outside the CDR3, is GAGVSQSPRYKVTKRGQDVALRCDPISGHVSLYWYRQALGQGPEFLTYFNYEAQQDKSGLPNDRFSAERPEGSISTLTIQRTEQRDSAMYRCASSSQLHLPWRPYTNTGELFFGEGSRLTVL.

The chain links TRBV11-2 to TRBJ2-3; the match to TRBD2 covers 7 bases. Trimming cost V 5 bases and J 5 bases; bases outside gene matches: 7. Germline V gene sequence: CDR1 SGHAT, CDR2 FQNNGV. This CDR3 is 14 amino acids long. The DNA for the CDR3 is TGTGCCAGCAGCGGACTAGAGTCAGGAGATACGCAGTATTTT. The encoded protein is CASSGLESGDTQYF. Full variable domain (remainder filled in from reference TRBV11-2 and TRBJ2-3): EAGVAQSPRYKIIEKRQSVAFWCNPISGHATLYWYQQILGQGPKLLIQFQNNGVVDDSQLPKDRFSAERLKGVDSTLKIQPAKLEDSAVYLCASSGLESGDTQYFGPGTRLTVL.

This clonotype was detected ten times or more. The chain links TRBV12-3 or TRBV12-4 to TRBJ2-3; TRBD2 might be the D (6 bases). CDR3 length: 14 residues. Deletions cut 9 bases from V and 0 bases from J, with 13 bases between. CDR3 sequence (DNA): TGTGCCAGTACCAGGGCGGGGAGCACAGATACGCAGTATTTT. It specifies CASTRAGSTDTQYF.

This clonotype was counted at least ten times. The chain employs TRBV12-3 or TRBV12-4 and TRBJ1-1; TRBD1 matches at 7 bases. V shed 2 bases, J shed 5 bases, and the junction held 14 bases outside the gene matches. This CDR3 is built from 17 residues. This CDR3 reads CASSLPPSETGRTEAFF. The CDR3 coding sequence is TGTGCCAGCAGTTTACCCCCCTCGGAGACAGGGCGAACTGAAGCTTTCTTT.

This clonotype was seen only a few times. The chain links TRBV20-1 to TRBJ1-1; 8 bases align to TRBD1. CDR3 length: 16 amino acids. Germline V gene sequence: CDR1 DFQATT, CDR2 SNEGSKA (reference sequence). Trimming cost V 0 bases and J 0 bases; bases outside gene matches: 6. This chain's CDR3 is CSARDPETGVNTEAFF. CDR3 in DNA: TGCAGTGCTAGAGACCCCGAGACAGGGGTGAACACTGAAGCTTTCTTT.

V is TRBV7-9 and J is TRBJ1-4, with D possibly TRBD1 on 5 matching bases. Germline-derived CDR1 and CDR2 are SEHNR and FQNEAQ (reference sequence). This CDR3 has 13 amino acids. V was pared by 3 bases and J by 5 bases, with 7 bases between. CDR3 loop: CASSFTGNEKLFF. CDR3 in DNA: TGTGCCAGCAGCTTTACAGGCAATGAAAAACTGTTTTTT.

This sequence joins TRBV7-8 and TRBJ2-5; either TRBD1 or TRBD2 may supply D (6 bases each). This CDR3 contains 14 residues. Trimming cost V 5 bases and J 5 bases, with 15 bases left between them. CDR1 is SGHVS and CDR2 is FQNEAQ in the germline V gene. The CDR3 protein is CASSKGGSGETQYF. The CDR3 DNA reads TGTGCCAGCAGCAAAGGGGGGTCGGGGGAGACCCAGTACTTC.

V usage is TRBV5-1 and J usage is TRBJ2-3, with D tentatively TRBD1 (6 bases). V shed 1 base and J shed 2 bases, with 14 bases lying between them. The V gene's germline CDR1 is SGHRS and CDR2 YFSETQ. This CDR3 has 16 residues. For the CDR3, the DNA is TGCGCCAGCAGCTTGCCGGGACACCCGTACACAGATACGCAGTATTTT. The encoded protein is CASSLPGHPYTDTQYF.

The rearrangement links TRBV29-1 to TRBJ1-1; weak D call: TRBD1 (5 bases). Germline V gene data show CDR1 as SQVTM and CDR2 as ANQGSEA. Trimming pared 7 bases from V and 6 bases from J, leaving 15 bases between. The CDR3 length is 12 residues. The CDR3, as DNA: TGCAGCGCCGGGGGGGGGGTCGCTGAAGCTTTCTTT. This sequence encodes CSAGGGVAEAFF.

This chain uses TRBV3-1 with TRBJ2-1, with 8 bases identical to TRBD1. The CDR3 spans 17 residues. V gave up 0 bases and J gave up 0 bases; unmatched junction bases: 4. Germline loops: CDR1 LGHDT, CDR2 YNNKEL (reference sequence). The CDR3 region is CASSQDGQGSSYNEQFF. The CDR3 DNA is TGTGCCAGCAGCCAAGATGGACAGGGTAGCTCCTACAATGAGCAGTTCTTC.

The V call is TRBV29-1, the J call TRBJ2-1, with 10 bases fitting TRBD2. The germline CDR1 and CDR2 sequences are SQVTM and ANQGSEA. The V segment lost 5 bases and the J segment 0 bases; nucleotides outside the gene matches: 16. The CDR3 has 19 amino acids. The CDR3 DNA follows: TGCAGCGTTCGGGGAAGTAGCACACTAGCGGGGAGCTCCTACAATGAGCAGTTCTTC. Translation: CSVRGSSTLAGSSYNEQFF.

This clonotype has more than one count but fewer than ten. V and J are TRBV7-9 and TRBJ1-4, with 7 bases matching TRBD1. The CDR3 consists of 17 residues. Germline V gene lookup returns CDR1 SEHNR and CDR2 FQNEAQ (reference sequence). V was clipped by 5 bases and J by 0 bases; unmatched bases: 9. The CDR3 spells CASSPRQGSATNEKLFF. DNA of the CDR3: TGTGCCAGCAGCCCGCGACAGGGTTCTGCAACTAATGAAAAACTGTTTTTT.

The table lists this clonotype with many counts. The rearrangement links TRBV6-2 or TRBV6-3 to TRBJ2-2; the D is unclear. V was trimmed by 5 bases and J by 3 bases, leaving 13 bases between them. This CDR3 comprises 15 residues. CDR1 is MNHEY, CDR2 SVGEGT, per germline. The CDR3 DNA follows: TGTGCCAGCAGTGACCCCCGTTATCACACCGGGGAGCTGTTTTTT. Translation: CASSDPRYHTGELFF.

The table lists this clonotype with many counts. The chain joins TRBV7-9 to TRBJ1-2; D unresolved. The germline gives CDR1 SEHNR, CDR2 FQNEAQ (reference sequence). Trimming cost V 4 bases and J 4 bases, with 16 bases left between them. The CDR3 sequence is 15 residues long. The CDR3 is CASSSRITPAYGYTF. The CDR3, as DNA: TGTGCCAGCAGCTCTCGTATAACCCCGGCCTATGGCTACACCTTC.